This T cell receptor beta chain is drawn from a study of a mutant IDH1 vaccine in newly diagnosed glioma. Background on the study: Most had both radiotherapy and temozolomide beforehand; others had only one.

A remark on this clone: The antigen is not known.

Assay used: immunoSEQ multiplex PCR; TCRdb lists only in-frame clones, some missing. The table shows about 24,000 clones, with 84% occurring only once. Time point defined: week 47, end of study. One vaccine dose held 300 ug of mutant IDH1 20-mer peptide and came with topical imiquimod. Eight vaccine doses were administered to patients at weeks 1, 3, 5, 7, 11, 15, 19 and 23. The germline V gene has CDR1 SGHKS and CDR2 YYEKEE (reference sequence). V dropped 4 bases and J dropped 6 bases, with 7 bases sitting between them. There are 12 residues in the CDR3. The rearrangement links TRBV5-5 to TRBJ1-4; no definite D call. Sequencing used PBMCs, obtained from a glioma patient whose treatment included an IDH1 peptide vaccine. The origin of this receptor is a man in his forties with glioma. In DNA form, the CDR3 reads TGTGCCAGCAGCCCGCTAGATGAAAAACTGTTTTTT. Its translation: CASSPLDEKLFF.